This paragraph covers one T cell receptor beta chain sequence. The antigen remains undetermined. The sample is drawn from a study of cytomegalovirus exposure and HLA in healthy donors. Study observations and caveats: A list of 150 or so TCR beta chains associated with cytomegalovirus was given. Rare TCR sequences predominated, though certain public TCRs were found in many donors. It was found in a later analysis that first-cohort TCR clusters tended to co-occur in the 120 validation repertoires.

Data came from immunoSEQ multiplex PCR; TCRdb stores just in-frame clones and leaves some out. The table records over 150,000 clones, around 84% of them present only once. There are 13 residues in the CDR3. Germline lookup yields CDR1 MGHRA and CDR2 YSYEKL. The ends were cut back, 0 bases at V and 5 bases at J, with 7 bases in the middle. These donors were members of the roughly 120-subject validation cohort, a group separate from the roughly 700-subject first cohort. Sequencing used PBMCs. The TCR was taken from a human donor in good health. The J gene is TRBJ1-2, the V gene TRBV4-1; D remains unclear. The CDR3 nucleotides read TGCGCCAGCAGCCAAGAGATGCTATATGGCTACACCTTC. Amino acid sequence: CASSQEMLYGYTF.